These T cell receptor beta chains were read from a single sample in a study of identical twins. TCRdb reprocessed the 5' RACE reads via MiXCR and lists one record per CDR3 protein. Of hundreds of thousands of distinct CDR3 sequences in the sample, approximately 6.1% were seen once. The sequencing sample was made of naive T cells sorted from blood. The receptors derive from a man aged 18 to 30 in good health. CDR3s include the opening cysteine and the closing phenylalanine or tryptophan.

j_gene: TRBJ2-5
len: 13
v_gene: TRBV29-1
CDR3aa: CSVVAGVQETQYF

j_gene: TRBJ2-7
len: 14
v_gene: TRBV29-1
CDR3aa: CSVESTGSPFEQYF

j_gene: TRBJ1-1
len: 16
v_gene: TRBV19
CDR3aa: CASSRDRGLKNTEAFF

j_gene: TRBJ1-1
len: 12
v_gene: TRBV12-3/TRBV12-4
CDR3aa: CASSNPRAQAFF

j_gene: TRBJ2-3
len: 11
v_gene: TRBV11-3
CDR3aa: CASGSSDTQYF

j_gene: TRBJ2-3
len: 14
v_gene: TRBV20-1
CDR3aa: CSAESGRALDTQYF

j_gene: TRBJ2-2
len: 13
v_gene: TRBV29-1
CDR3aa: CSVEQANTGELFF

j_gene: TRBJ2-2
len: 18
v_gene: TRBV24-1
CDR3aa: CATSDLPLAGARPGELFF

j_gene: TRBJ2-1
len: 13
v_gene: TRBV29-1
CDR3aa: CSVVGGIHNEQFF

j_gene: TRBJ1-2
len: 14
v_gene: TRBV9
CDR3aa: CASSPPGQGRSYTF

j_gene: TRBJ2-1
len: 16
v_gene: TRBV7-9
CDR3aa: CASSLATGSNIWVQFF

j_gene: TRBJ2-5
len: 15
v_gene: TRBV19
CDR3aa: CASSSMVGGRETQYF

j_gene: TRBJ2-3
len: 17
v_gene: TRBV16
CDR3aa: CASNPLWTGGSSDTQYF

j_gene: TRBJ2-1
len: 15
v_gene: TRBV7-2
CDR3aa: CASSLYRSSGNRQFF

j_gene: TRBJ2-7
len: 17
v_gene: TRBV7-8
CDR3aa: CASSLGSLAGSAYEQYF

j_gene: TRBJ1-5
len: 15
v_gene: TRBV20-1
CDR3aa: CSADSGTGVSQPQHF

j_gene: TRBJ2-2
len: 14
v_gene: TRBV4-3
CDR3aa: CASSQVVHTGELFF

j_gene: TRBJ2-1
len: 13
v_gene: TRBV6-2/TRBV6-3
CDR3aa: CASKLAGPNEQFF

j_gene: TRBJ2-6
len: 16
v_gene: TRBV29-1
CDR3aa: CSVEEGGRTGANVLTF

j_gene: TRBJ1-1
len: 14
v_gene: TRBV20-1
CDR3aa: CSARDSTLNTEAFF

j_gene: TRBJ2-5
len: 15
v_gene: TRBV2
CDR3aa: CASSAGTGRWETQYF

j_gene: TRBJ2-5
len: 14
v_gene: TRBV12-3/TRBV12-4
CDR3aa: CASSFMGREETQYF

j_gene: TRBJ2-7
len: 15
v_gene: TRBV28
CDR3aa: CATSEYRDAGGEQYF

j_gene: TRBJ1-5
len: 13
v_gene: TRBV12-5
CDR3aa: CASGTGGDQPQHF

j_gene: TRBJ1-1
len: 14
v_gene: TRBV4-3
CDR3aa: CASSQDVAVAVAFF

j_gene: TRBJ2-1
len: 17
v_gene: TRBV11-3
CDR3aa: CASTLAGGAWSHNEQFF

j_gene: TRBJ2-1
len: 15
v_gene: TRBV28
CDR3aa: CASSLRRASYNEQFF

j_gene: TRBJ2-4
len: 13
v_gene: TRBV20-1
CDR3aa: CSASRRGASIQYF

j_gene: TRBJ2-3
len: 14
v_gene: TRBV30
CDR3aa: CAGRIAGGADTQYF

j_gene: TRBJ2-5
len: 13
v_gene: TRBV18
CDR3aa: CASSTRDSQTQYF

j_gene: TRBJ2-3
len: 13
v_gene: TRBV10-3
CDR3aa: CAVYHHAGDTQYF

j_gene: TRBJ2-7
len: 12
v_gene: TRBV29-1
CDR3aa: CSVRDRASEQYF

j_gene: TRBJ2-2
len: 17
v_gene: TRBV27
CDR3aa: CASSLAALTRGTGELFF

j_gene: TRBJ2-7
len: 13
v_gene: TRBV20-1
CDR3aa: CSARLAGVHEQYF

j_gene: TRBJ1-2
len: 12
v_gene: TRBV3-1
CDR3aa: CASRLGEGGYTF

j_gene: TRBJ2-1
len: 16
v_gene: TRBV7-3
CDR3aa: CASSLTLAPTYNEQFF

j_gene: TRBJ2-1
len: 18
v_gene: TRBV29-1
CDR3aa: CSVAGLPETPGAYNEQFF

j_gene: TRBJ2-2
len: 15
v_gene: TRBV9
CDR3aa: CASSVEVRSDGELFF

j_gene: TRBJ2-1
len: 16
v_gene: TRBV7-3
CDR3aa: CASSLTSRPTYNEQFF

j_gene: TRBJ2-1
len: 13
v_gene: TRBV20-1
CDR3aa: CSAPRGSYNEQFF

j_gene: TRBJ2-3
len: 17
v_gene: TRBV7-2
CDR3aa: CASSLWSDGRSTDTQYF

j_gene: TRBJ2-1
len: 15
v_gene: TRBV29-1
CDR3aa: CSVQGTSGSYNEQFF

j_gene: TRBJ1-4
len: 13
v_gene: TRBV7-9
CDR3aa: CASSSENSEKLFF

j_gene: TRBJ1-1
len: 17
v_gene: TRBV7-6
CDR3aa: CASSLGVRGPLNTEAFF

j_gene: TRBJ2-7
len: 12
v_gene: TRBV12-3/TRBV12-4
CDR3aa: CASRVGDYEQYF

j_gene: TRBJ2-1
len: 19
v_gene: TRBV11-2
CDR3aa: CASSLEGRGLVGRRGEQFF

j_gene: TRBJ2-5
len: 15
v_gene: TRBV20-1
CDR3aa: CSARAGGPGGETQYF

j_gene: TRBJ2-2
len: 14
v_gene: TRBV29-1
CDR3aa: CSASDSWNTGELFF

j_gene: TRBJ1-1
len: 14
v_gene: TRBV5-1
CDR3aa: CASSLVETNTEAFF

j_gene: TRBJ2-2
len: 15
v_gene: TRBV5-1
CDR3aa: CASREDSANTGELFF

j_gene: TRBJ2-5
len: 15
v_gene: TRBV28
CDR3aa: CASRSTRADDLAQYF

j_gene: TRBJ1-6
len: 14
v_gene: TRBV12-3/TRBV12-4
CDR3aa: CASRTGQLNSPLHF

j_gene: TRBJ2-1
len: 15
v_gene: TRBV7-8
CDR3aa: CASSLGGRMVNEQFF

j_gene: TRBJ2-5
len: 14
v_gene: TRBV7-2
CDR3aa: CASSSQLAGETQYF

j_gene: TRBJ1-6
len: 14
v_gene: TRBV20-1
CDR3aa: CSATGGTYNSPLHF

j_gene: TRBJ2-5
len: 12
v_gene: TRBV29-1
CDR3aa: CSVASEGETQYF

j_gene: TRBJ2-2
len: 14
v_gene: TRBV28
CDR3aa: CASLGRLNTGELFF

j_gene: TRBJ2-1
len: 12
v_gene: TRBV20-1
CDR3aa: CSGRYRDGEQFF